This T cell receptor (beta chain) was captured by sequencing in a study of sequential checkpoint blockade in melanoma (dated by TCRdb to the late 2010s). Some background on the complete study: Using 1:1 randomization, the trial assigned patients either to first-line nivolumab followed by ipilimumab (arm A) or to ipilimumab followed by nivolumab (arm B). Maintenance nivolumab came after both trial sequences.

Read against the paper, the sample's treatment or condition label means: randomized to nivolumab then ipilimumab (arm A) or the reverse (arm B). Prior DNA-damaging chemotherapy had not been received by any trial patient. Thawed PBMCs were sorted on a FACS Aria II flow cytometer to isolate live CD3+CD8+ cells negative for CD19 and CD56. CheckMate 064, a randomized, open-label phase II trial of sequential checkpoint blockade, was the source of the samples, all of which came from patients with melanoma. Leukapheresis was used to collect peripheral blood mononuclear cells, which were then purified with Ficoll-Paque and frozen in human serum with about 10% DMSO. Immediately after sorting, the purity of the sorted blood CD3+CD8+ cells was confirmed to be >98%, and DNA was then extracted. TCRbeta CDR3 regions were immunosequenced from genomic DNA with the immunoSEQ Assay. Before high-throughput sequencing, genomic DNA was amplified using bias-controlled multiplex PCR. The source study handled its data this way. To quantify the absolute abundance of each unique TCRbeta CDR3 region, the sequences were collapsed and filtered. Clonality was defined as 1 minus Pielou's evenness and was calculated using productive rearrangements only. A previously published method was used to identify clones with significantly greater frequencies in on-treatment samples than in baseline samples. The clones in this table, taken by TCRdb from immuneACCESS, are in-frame only. Not every clone is retained; where verified, under half of the shortfall comes from an unresolved V gene, and the cause of the rest is unknown. V and J calls and clone size follow that table, whereas D and trimming were derived from the DNA. This sample comprises around 40,000 clones, 86% of them detected only once. In total, the top ten clones hold 9.5% to 15% of the sample.

Its CDR3 holds 14 amino acids, cysteine through phenylalanine. The CDR3 DNA has 42 bases and is translated from base 1. V is clipped by 1 base and J by 3 bases, and the sequence between their germline boundaries is 11 bases long. The germline V gene gives CDR1 as SGHRS and CDR2 as YFSETQ. In the case of this clone: Its antigen is unknown. No per-base quality is available; no much larger clone lies one base away. The sample has other DNA sequences that encode this CDR3 too.

Overall results and qualifications from the work: Validation of the response-prediction model combining TCR metrics and mutation burden is needed in larger, independent patient cohorts.

This receptor was identified in a human donor with melanoma. Sequenced here: CD8+ T cells sorted from blood (inferred from file names), sampled from a patient given nivolumab and ipilimumab in sequence. This receptor chain uses TRBV5-1 and TRBJ2-7; the best D guess is TRBD2, with 6 bases matching. In nucleotides, the sequence is TGCGCCAGCAGCTTGAGGTCGGGAGACTACGAGCAGTACTTC. This yields the protein CASSLRSGDYEQYF.